What follows is one TCR beta chain and its context. MiXCR was run by TCRdb on the 5' RACE reads, yielding one entry per CDR3 protein. Here the sample spans tens of thousands of distinct CDR3 sequences, 14% being singletons. CDR3 size: 14 residues. Germline V gives CDR1 LGHNA, CDR2 YSLEER. Trimming cost V 0 bases and J 4 bases, with 7 bases left between them. The data derive from a study of early T cells in non-severe SARS-CoV-2 infection. The TCR was taken from an adult who was a healthcare worker with PCR-confirmed SARS-CoV-2 infection or an uninfected control (not recorded which). The sample was whole blood. J is TRBJ1-5 and V is TRBV4-3; no reliable D call. CDR3 coding DNA: TGCGCCAGCAGCCAAGATAAGGCTAATCAGCCCCAGCATTTT. This codes for CASSQDKANQPQHF.